One sample yielded the 27 T cell receptor beta chains listed below, sequenced in a study of T-cell memory formation after mild COVID-19. TCRdb itself ran the 5' RACE reads through MiXCR, one entry per CDR3 protein. This table holds 110,000 or so distinct CDR3 sequences, over 15% found once. Material for sequencing was PBMCs or a T cell subset sorted from them (not recorded which). Receptors were obtained from a man aged 18 to 30 who had mild COVID-19 (a few samples of this study predate the infection). Cell type and time point are not known.

This clonotype turned up a few times. V is TRBV7-2 and J is TRBJ2-7; D gene ambiguous. CDR1 is SGHTA and CDR2 is FQGNSA in the germline V gene. Trimming pared 2 bases from V and 0 bases from J, leaving 11 bases between. The CDR3 loop spans 15 amino acids. The CDR3 DNA is TGTGCCAGCAGCTTACAGGCCGGCGGCTCCTACGAGCAGTACGTC. It yields the protein CASSLQAGGSYEQYV.

The CDR3 protein is CASAARNEKLFF. CDR3 coding DNA: TGTGCCAGCGCGGCAAGAAATGAAAAACTGTTTTTT. This chain uses TRBV6-1 with TRBJ1-4, with D hard to call. The CDR3 runs 12 residues. V was trimmed by 8 bases and J by 5 bases, leaving 9 bases between them. Germline V lookup: CDR1 MNHNS, CDR2 SASEGT.

This chain links TRBV4-3 with TRBJ1-5; a weak D match, TRBD1 (5 bases). Germline CDR1 LGHNA, CDR2 YSLEER. Between the trimmed V and J ends, which lost 0 bases and 0 bases, there was a span of 21 bases. The CDR3 runs 20 residues. CDR3 coding DNA: TGCGCCAGCAGCCAAGATTTTTTCAGGGAGGGGCCTTATAGCAATCAGCCCCAGCATTTT. This translates into CASSQDFFREGPYSNQPQHF.

This clonotype showed up just a few times. The rearrangement links TRBV28 to TRBJ2-7; no reliable D call. Per the germline V gene, CDR1 is MDHEN and CDR2 is SYDVKM. The CDR3 spans 13 residues. V dropped 4 bases and J dropped 3 bases, with 10 bases sitting between them. The chain's CDR3 is CASSSPQGYEQYF. The CDR3 nucleotides are TGTGCCAGCAGTTCCCCACAAGGCTACGAGCAGTACTTC.

In this sample, this clonotype turned up a few times. CDR3 in amino acids: CASSSDGSVVYF. The CDR3 bases are TGTGCCAGCAGCTCGGACGGTTCTGTTGTGTACTTC. V is TRBV7-9 and J is TRBJ2-7; no firm D call. The V gene lost 4 bases and the J gene lost 12 bases, with 16 bases spanning the gap. The CDR3 covers 12 residues. Germline V gene sequence: CDR1 SEHNR, CDR2 FQNEAQ (reference sequence).

The V and J genes are TRBV6-5 and TRBJ2-5; 7 bases agree with TRBD1. V lost 2 bases and J lost 4; bases outside the gene matches: 10. In germline, CDR1 is MNHEY, CDR2 SVGAGI. The CDR3 consists of 16 residues. CDR3 loop: CASSYGGTGAAETQYF. The CDR3 nucleotides are TGTGCCAGCAGTTACGGGGGTACAGGGGCTGCAGAGACCCAGTACTTC.

This clonotype has at least ten counts. V usage is TRBV5-1 and J usage is TRBJ2-5; unclear D gene. The germline V and J ends were trimmed by 6 bases and 2 bases, with 14 bases remaining between them. CDR1 and CDR2 from the germline V gene are SGHRS and YFSETQ. The CDR3 is 14 amino acids. For the CDR3, the DNA is TGCGCCAGCACCCCTTCGGCAGGTCAAGAGACCCAGTACTTC. Its protein product is CASTPSAGQETQYF.

This chain joins TRBV28 and TRBJ1-2; D gene uncertain. The CDR3 totals 12 residues. Trimming removed 8 bases from V and 4 bases from J, with 11 bases in between. Germline CDR1 reads MDHEN; CDR2 reads SYDVKM. CDR3 DNA: TGTGCCAGCGGGTTGTGGGGCTATGGCTACACCTTC. Translation: CASGLWGYGYTF.

This clonotype was detected ten times or more. The gene calls are TRBV20-1 and TRBJ1-4; possible D gene TRBD1, 6 bases. Germline CDR1 reads DFQATT; CDR2 reads SNEGSKA (reference sequence). Trimming shortened V by 3 bases and J by 7 bases, and 12 bases separated the two germline ends. The CDR3 runs to 13 residues. The CDR3: CSARDSLVEKLFF. The CDR3 coding sequence is TGCAGTGCTAGGGACAGTTTGGTTGAAAAACTGTTTTTT.

The CDR3 DNA follows: TGTGCCAGCAGCGTTGTCCTAGCGGGACAAGAGACCCAGTACTTC. Its protein product is CASSVVLAGQETQYF. This sequence joins TRBV5-4 and TRBJ2-5, with 9 bases fitting TRBD2. The germline V gene encodes CDR1 SGHNT and CDR2 YYREEE (reference sequence). V was clipped by 4 bases and J by 2 bases; unmatched bases: 6. The CDR3 runs to 15 residues.

The CDR3 DNA sequence: TGTGCCAGCAGCTTAGATAGGGGGGTTTTATCTCGTGGCTACACCTTC. Translation: CASSLDRGVLSRGYTF. The chain uses TRBV7-2 and TRBJ1-2; tentative D call: TRBD1 (6 bases). V dropped 1 base and J dropped 7 bases, with 19 bases sitting between them. Germline CDR1 is SGHTA and CDR2 is FQGNSA. The CDR3 sequence is 16 residues long.

The chain joins TRBV5-4 to TRBJ2-5; the D is unclear. Germline-derived CDR1 and CDR2 are SGHNT and YYREEE (reference sequence). V was clipped by 1 base and J by 9 bases, with 10 bases between them. The CDR3 is 12 residues long. The CDR3 DNA is TGTGCCAGCAGCTTGAATTACCCTCCCCAGTACTTC. It specifies CASSLNYPPQYF.

V and J are TRBV12-3 or TRBV12-4 and TRBJ2-5, with 7 nucleotides matching TRBD2. The CDR3 has 13 amino acids. With V trimmed by 6 bases and J by 2 bases, 3 bases remained unmatched. In nucleotides, the CDR3 is TGTGCCAGCAGCACTAGCGTGCAAGAGACCCAGTACTTC. This translates into CASSTSVQETQYF.

This clonotype occurred a few times. The genes are TRBV20-1 and TRBJ2-1, with 9 bases lining up with TRBD1. Germline CDR1 DFQATT, CDR2 SNEGSKA (reference sequence). V shed 6 bases and J 9 bases; nucleotides not matched to a gene: 15. The length of the CDR3 is 15 residues. The CDR3 nucleotides read TGCAGTGCGCGCGCCGGGACAGGGTATGCCGTTGAGCAGTTCTTC. It translates to CSARAGTGYAVEQFF.

In its sample, this clonotype was seen a few times. V is TRBV10-3 and J is TRBJ1-5, with TRBD1 matching 8 bases. This CDR3 comprises 14 residues. V shed 10 bases and J 8 bases; nucleotides not matched to a gene: 13. Germline V gene sequence: CDR1 ENHRY, CDR2 SYGVKD. The CDR3 bases are TGTGCCACCACCCCCGGACAGGGAGAAAAGCCCCAGCATTTT. It yields the protein CATTPGQGEKPQHF.

The chain carries TRBV7-9 and TRBJ2-2; no firm D call. Between the trimmed V and J ends, which lost 1 base and 3 bases, there was a span of 6 bases. This CDR3 comprises 14 residues. The germline gives CDR1 SEHNR, CDR2 FQNEAQ (reference sequence). CDR3 sequence reads: CASSLDLYTGELFF. The CDR3 DNA sequence: TGTGCCAGCAGCTTAGATCTGTACACCGGGGAGCTGTTTTTT. Using reference TRBV7-9 and TRBJ2-2 for the parts outside the CDR3, the full variable domain is DTGVSQNPRHKITKRGQNVTFRCDPISEHNRLYWYRQTLGQGPEFLTYFQNEAQLEKSRLLSDRFSAERPKGSFSTLEIQRTEQGDSAMYLCASSLDLYTGELFFGEGSRLTVL.

In its sample, this clonotype was seen a few times. This chain uses TRBV18 with TRBJ2-3; possible D gene TRBD1, 5 bases. CDR3 length: 14 residues. The germline V gene has CDR1 KGHSH and CDR2 LQKENI. Trimming stripped 4 bases from V and 2 bases from J, with 10 bases between. The DNA for the CDR3 is TGTGCCAGCTCACGTGACAGCCTCACAGATACGCAGTATTTT. Translation: CASSRDSLTDTQYF.

This clonotype was picked up a small number of times. The chain couples TRBV4-1 to TRBJ2-7; the match to TRBD2 covers 8 bases. Germline CDR1 is MGHRA and CDR2 is YSYEKL. With V trimmed by 4 bases and J by 5 bases, 10 bases remained unmatched. CDR3 size: 15 residues. CDR3 DNA: TGCGCCAGCAGCCCCTCCGGGACTAGGTTCCACGAGCAGTACTTC. It specifies CASSPSGTRFHEQYF.

This chain connects TRBV7-2 to TRBJ2-5, with D tentatively TRBD1 (5 bases). V lost 5 bases and J 0 bases, leaving 7 bases between the germline ends. The CDR3 covers 13 residues. Germline loops: CDR1 SGHTA, CDR2 FQGNSA. The CDR3 here is CASSPRDQETQYF. The CDR3 nucleotides read TGTGCCAGCAGCCCCAGGGACCAAGAGACCCAGTACTTC.

This clonotype was counted only a few times. The genes are TRBV14 and TRBJ1-4, with D possibly matching TRBD1 (5 bases). The ends were cut back, 4 bases at V and 3 bases at J, with 18 bases in the middle. The germline V gene encodes CDR1 SGHDN and CDR2 FVKESK. The CDR3 sequence is 17 residues long. The CDR3 is CASSPGRPSGANEKLFF. DNA of the CDR3: TGTGCCAGCAGCCCGGGACGGCCTAGTGGGGCTAATGAAAAACTGTTTTTT.

The chain is built from TRBV20-1 and TRBJ1-2; maybe TRBD1 (5 bases). The CDR3 runs 13 residues. The germline V gene has CDR1 DFQATT and CDR2 SNEGSKA (reference sequence). The V end lost 1 base, the J end lost 4 bases, and 10 bases lay between the germline ends. CDR3 DNA sequence: TGCAGTGCTAGAGCAGGGTTCCCCTATGGCTACACCTTC. This translates into CSARAGFPYGYTF.

Only a few counts were recorded for this clonotype. V usage is TRBV12-3 or TRBV12-4 and J usage is TRBJ2-7; D gene uncertain. The CDR3 totals 11 residues. Trimming shortened V by 4 bases and J by 7 bases, and 8 bases separated the two germline ends. The CDR3 bases are TGTGCCAGCAGTTCCTACTTGGAGCAGTACTTC. Amino acids: CASSSYLEQYF.

This clonotype was observed a few times. This sequence joins TRBV7-8 and TRBJ2-5; D gene uncertain. The CDR3 is 13 residues long. The germline V gene has CDR1 SGHVS and CDR2 FQNEAQ. Trimming took off 4 bases at V and 4 bases at J, with 10 bases between the two ends. The CDR3 DNA reads as TGTGCCAGCAGCTCACGCTGGGCAGAGACCCAGTACTTC. It translates to CASSSRWAETQYF.

This clonotype was picked up many times. The genes are TRBV24-1 and TRBJ2-5; D could derive from TRBD1 or TRBD2 (5 bases each). Germline CDR1 reads KGHDR; CDR2 reads SFDVKD. The V and J ends lost 5 bases and 1 base respectively, with 16 bases between them. The CDR3 is 16 residues long. CDR3 amino acids: CATSASRWGSQETQYF. Here the CDR3 DNA reads TGTGCCACCAGTGCGTCCCGGTGGGGGAGCCAAGAGACCCAGTACTTC.

The sample holds a few counts of this clonotype. The chain couples TRBV20-1 to TRBJ1-6; 8 nucleotides align to TRBD1. The CDR3 is 12 residues long. Losses at the gene ends were 6 bases for V and 10 bases for J; bases not matched to a gene: 5. The germline gives CDR1 DFQATT, CDR2 SNEGSKA (reference sequence). The CDR3 DNA sequence: TGCAGTGCGAAACAGGGGGAGTCACCCCTCCACTTT. This sequence encodes CSAKQGESPLHF.

Of note for this clonotype: Since a much larger clone is just one base distant, this may be a read error. The genes are TRBV7-9 and TRBJ2-5, with a possible D match to TRBD2 (6 bases). CDR3 size: 14 residues. From germline, CDR1 is SEHNR and CDR2 FQNEAQ (reference sequence). The CDR3 is CAGSRRRAGETQYF. DNA for the CDR3: TGTGCCGGCAGCCGACGAAGGGCGGGGGAGACCCAGTACTTC.

This clonotype was recorded a few times. The genes are TRBV5-1 and TRBJ2-3, with D possibly being TRBD1 or TRBD2 (5 bases each). Germline CDR1 is SGHRS and CDR2 is YFSETQ. V was shortened by 4 bases and J by 4 bases, with 16 bases between the two germline ends. The CDR3 is made up of 15 amino acids. DNA of the CDR3: TGCGCCAGCAGCACCCTTAGCCAGGGACCAGATACGCAGTATTTT. Residues: CASSTLSQGPDTQYF. Full variable domain (missing parts from reference TRBV5-1 and TRBJ2-3): KAGVTQTPRYLIKTRGQQVTLSCSPISGHRSVSWYQQTPGQGLQFLFEYFSETQRNKGNFPGRFSGRQFSNSRSEMNVSTLELGDSALYLCASSTLSQGPDTQYFGPGTRLTVL.